This T cell receptor (beta chain) was observed in a study of CD8+CD57+ T cells in acquired aplastic anemia (dated by TCRdb to the late 2010s). As for the study more broadly: On average, sorted CD4+ and CD8+ cells yielded about 3 ug of extracted DNA, with a range of about 0.19 to 30 ug. A CD8+CD57+ expansion meant a frequency higher than the mean frequency seen in healthy subjects. General study outcomes and caveats: Patients and healthy controls showed no significant difference in CD8+ Simpson's diversity (P=0.060). Around 27 CD8+ CDR3 sequences were shared between patients and controls but appeared highly expressed in patients and within their immunodominant clones.

CDR1 LNHDA and CDR2 SQIVND were looked up in the germline V gene (reference sequence). V is pared back by 1 base and J by 14 bases, with 9 bases lying between the germline termini. The CDR3, from cysteine to phenylalanine, totals 11 residues. Solely the CDR3 DNA is kept, with 33 bases framed from the first base. Flow cytometry had shown CD8+CD57+ cell expansion in the patients selected for sequencing. All patients had severe acquired aplastic anemia diagnosed by International Study of Aplastic Anemia and Agranulocytosis and Camitta criteria. No patient had received any therapy when blood was sampled. In this study, sorted CD4+ and CD8+ T cells from the blood of healthy subjects and of severe aplastic anemia patients had their TCR repertoires deep-sequenced. In the USA, patient enrollment took place under clinicaltrials.gov protocols 00001620, 01623167, 00001397, 00071045, 00081523 and 00961064. Ficoll-Paque density gradient centrifugation was used to isolate peripheral blood mononuclear cells. Before DNA extraction, CD4+ and CD8+ T cells were sorted with FACS or magnetic beads.

TCR beta VDJ combination and CDR3 sequence profiling used genomic DNA as the template. TCR repertoire sequencing was run on an Illumina HiSeq 2000. Per the source publication's procedure: Repertoire assessment relied on Simpson's diversity index, CDR3 size and DJ length profiles, and TRBV/TRBJ rearrangement plots. The most abundant DNA sequence in the deep sequencing data was defined as the immunodominant clone. CDR3 amino acid sequences were checked for sharing between subjects and were compared against published repertoires and the VDJdb database. TCRdb reprocessed the public reads (quality trimming at Q25 with fastp, clone calling with MiXCR) and kept in-frame beta chains. Rows matching on CDR3 protein sequence are summarized as one entry with the most common DNA and genes. In this record, the V and J calls reflect TCRdb's handling and not the investigators' own analysis. The sample profile shows fewer than 250,000 distinct CDR3 sequences; roughly half of them were found once. The ten most abundant clones make up 6.5% to 10% of the sample.

Notes on this clonotype: There is no known antigen for this receptor. No base qualities exist here, and no much larger clone lies one base off it.

The chain is assembled from TRBV19 and TRBJ1-5, with the D gene not confidently named. The receptor comes from a human donor with aplastic anemia. The material sequenced was sorted CD4+, CD8+, or CD8+CD57+ T cells (not recorded which) from PBMCs. The CDR3 amino acid sequence is: CASSIAGNEHF. Here is the DNA: TGTGCCAGTAGTATAGCAGGAAATGAGCATTTT.